Given below is one TCR beta chain in context. This sample stems from a study of OX40 agonist ivuxolimab in advanced cancers. About the research overall: Each patient was given ivuxolimab into a vein every 2 weeks, at 0.01 to 10 mg/kg. Patients assigned to dose escalation were diagnosed with hepatocellular carcinoma, melanoma, renal cell or head and neck cancer. One hepatocellular carcinoma and a couple of cutaneous melanoma patients partially responded.

The germline V gene has CDR1 SGHKS and CDR2 YYEKEE (reference sequence). This CDR3 is 14 amino acids long. Trimming shortened V by 0 bases and J by 5 bases, and 10 bases separated the two germline ends. Some clones are missing from TCRdb's copy, which holds only in-frame ones; the method was immunoSEQ multiplex PCR. Among around 46,000 clones listed, roughly four fifths were seen once. Samples were taken at baseline and on day 1 of cycles 4 and 7. Sequenced here: CD4+ or CD8+ T cells sorted from blood, sampled in a trial of the OX40 agonist ivuxolimab. The V gene is TRBV5-5, the J gene TRBJ2-3; D is unresolved. The receptor was derived from an adult with an advanced solid tumor such as melanoma, head and neck, liver or kidney cancer. The CDR3 here is CASSLVLAVDTQYF. CDR3 sequence (DNA): TGTGCCAGCAGCTTGGTTTTAGCCGTAGATACGCAGTATTTT.